The 2 T cell receptor beta chains presented below share a single source sample, sequenced in a study of T cells after yellow fever vaccination. TCRdb processed the 5' RACE reads anew with MiXCR; each CDR3 protein has one entry. The repertoire holds about 160,000 distinct CDR3 sequences, with approximately 6.8% as singletons. The material sequenced was CD4+ T cells sorted from PBMCs, taken around 5 days after the first yellow fever vaccination. These TCRs come from a man aged 18 to 35 who received the YFV17D yellow fever vaccine.

This clonotype was observed at least ten times. The CDR3 DNA sequence: TGCGCCAGCAGCCAAGATGAGGGCTATGGCTACACCTTC. Translating gives CASSQDEGYGYTF. This sequence joins TRBV4-1 and TRBJ1-2; D unclear. The germline gives CDR1 MGHRA, CDR2 YSYEKL. The CDR3 consists of 13 residues. Trimming removed 0 bases at V and 4 bases at J, with 6 bases between.

This sequence joins TRBV7-2 and TRBJ2-2; D might be TRBD2 (7 bases). Per the germline V gene, CDR1 is SGHTA and CDR2 is FQGNSA. CDR3 length: 16 amino acids. V was pared by 3 bases and J by 1 base, with 12 bases between. The DNA of the CDR3 is TGTGCCAGCAGCTTTTGGCGGGGGCGGAACACCGGGGAGCTGTTTTTT. It specifies CASSFWRGRNTGELFF.